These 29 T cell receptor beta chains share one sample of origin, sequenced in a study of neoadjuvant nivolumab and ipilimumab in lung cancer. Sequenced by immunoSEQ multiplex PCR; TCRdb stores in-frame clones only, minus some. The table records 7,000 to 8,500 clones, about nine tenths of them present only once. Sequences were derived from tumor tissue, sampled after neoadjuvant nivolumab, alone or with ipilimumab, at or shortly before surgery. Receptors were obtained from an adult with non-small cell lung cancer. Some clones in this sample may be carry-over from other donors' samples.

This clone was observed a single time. This CDR3 is CASSLAIRGTGRETQYF. CDR3 coding DNA: TGTGCCAGCAGCTTAGCGATAAGAGGAACAGGGAGGGAGACCCAGTACTTC. The chain couples TRBV7-8 to TRBJ2-5, with D perhaps given as TRBD1 or TRBD2 (6 bases each). V lost 0 bases and J 5 bases, leaving 19 bases between the germline ends. From germline, CDR1 is SGHVS and CDR2 FQNEAQ. This CDR3 has 17 residues.

CDR3 sequence reads: CASSFGWDQPQHF. The CDR3 bases are TGTGCCAGCAGCTTTGGGTGGGATCAGCCCCAGCATTTT. The chain recombines TRBV7-2 with TRBJ1-5; D remains unclear. The germline gives CDR1 SGHTA, CDR2 FQGNSA. Trimming shortened V by 3 bases and J by 5 bases, and 8 bases separated the two germline ends. The CDR3 has 13 residues.

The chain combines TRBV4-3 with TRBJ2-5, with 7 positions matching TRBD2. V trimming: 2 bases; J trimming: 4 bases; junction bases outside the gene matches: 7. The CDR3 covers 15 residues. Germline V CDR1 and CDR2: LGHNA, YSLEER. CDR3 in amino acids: CASSQSGDNIETQYF. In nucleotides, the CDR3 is TGCGCCAGCAGCCAAAGCGGGGATAATATAGAGACCCAGTACTTC.

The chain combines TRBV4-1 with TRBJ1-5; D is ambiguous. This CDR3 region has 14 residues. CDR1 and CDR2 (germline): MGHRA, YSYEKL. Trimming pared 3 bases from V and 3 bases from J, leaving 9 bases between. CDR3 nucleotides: TGCGCCAGCAGCCAGAACCGAATCAATCAGCCCCAGCATTTT. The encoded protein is CASSQNRINQPQHF.

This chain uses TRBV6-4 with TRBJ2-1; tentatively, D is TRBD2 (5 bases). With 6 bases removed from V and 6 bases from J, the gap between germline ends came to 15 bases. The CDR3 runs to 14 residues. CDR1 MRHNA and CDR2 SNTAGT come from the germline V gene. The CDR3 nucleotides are TGTGCCAGCAGCGCGGACTTGCACGCCAATGAGCAGTTCTTC. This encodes CASSADLHANEQFF.

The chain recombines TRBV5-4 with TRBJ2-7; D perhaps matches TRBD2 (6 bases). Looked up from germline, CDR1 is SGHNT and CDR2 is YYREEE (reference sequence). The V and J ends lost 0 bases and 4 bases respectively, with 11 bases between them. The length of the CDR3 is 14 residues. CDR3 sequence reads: CASSLDGGGYEQYF. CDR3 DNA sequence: TGTGCCAGCAGCTTGGACGGGGGAGGATACGAGCAGTACTTC.

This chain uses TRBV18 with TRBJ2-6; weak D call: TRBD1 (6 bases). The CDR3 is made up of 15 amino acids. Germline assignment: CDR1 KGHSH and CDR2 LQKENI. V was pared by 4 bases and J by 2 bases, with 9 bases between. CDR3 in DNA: TGTGCCAGCTCACTGGGGGCCGCTGGGGCCAACGTCCTGACTTTC. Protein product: CASSLGAAGANVLTF.

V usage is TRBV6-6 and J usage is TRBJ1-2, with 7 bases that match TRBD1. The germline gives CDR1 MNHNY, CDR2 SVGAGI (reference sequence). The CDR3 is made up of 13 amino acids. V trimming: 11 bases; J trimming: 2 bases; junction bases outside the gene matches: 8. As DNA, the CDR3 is TGTGCCGCTTTACGGGGACAGAACTATGGCTACACCTTC. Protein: CAALRGQNYGYTF.

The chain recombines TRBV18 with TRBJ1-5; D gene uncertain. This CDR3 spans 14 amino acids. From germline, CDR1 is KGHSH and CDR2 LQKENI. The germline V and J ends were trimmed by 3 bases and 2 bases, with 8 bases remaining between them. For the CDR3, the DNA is TGTGCCAGCTCACCGACAAGTGGCAATCAGCCCCAGCATTTT. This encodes CASSPTSGNQPQHF.

CDR3 sequence: CASSVGDGTSGDNEQFF. The CDR3 nucleotides read TGCGCCAGCAGTGTAGGAGACGGGACTAGCGGGGACAATGAGCAGTTCTTC. This chain connects TRBV10-1 to TRBJ2-1; 13 positions agree with TRBD2. This CDR3 is built from 17 residues. Germline V gene data show CDR1 as WNHNN and CDR2 as SYGVQD (reference sequence). Trimming removed 4 bases from V and 5 bases from J; junction bases left unmatched: 8.

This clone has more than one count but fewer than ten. CDR3 amino acids: CASSLEHIYEQYF. In DNA, the CDR3 is TGCGCCAGCAGCTTGGAGCATATCTACGAGCAGTACTTC. V and J are TRBV5-1 and TRBJ2-7; D remains unclear. Per the germline V gene, CDR1 is SGHRS and CDR2 is YFSETQ. V was clipped by 0 bases and J by 3 bases, with 7 bases between them. The CDR3 is made up of 13 amino acids.

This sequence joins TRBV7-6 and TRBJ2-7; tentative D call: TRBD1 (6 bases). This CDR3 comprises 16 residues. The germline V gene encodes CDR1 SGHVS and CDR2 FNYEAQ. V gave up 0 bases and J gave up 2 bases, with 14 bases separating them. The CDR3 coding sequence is TGTGCCAGCAGCTTAGCGGTGACAGGATCCCCCTACGAGCAGTACTTC. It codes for CASSLAVTGSPYEQYF.

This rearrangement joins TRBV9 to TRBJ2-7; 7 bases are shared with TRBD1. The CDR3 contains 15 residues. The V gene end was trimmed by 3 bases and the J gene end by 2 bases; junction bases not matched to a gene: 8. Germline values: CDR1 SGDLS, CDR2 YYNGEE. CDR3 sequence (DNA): TGTGCCAGCAGCGCCCAGGCGACAGGGCCCTACGAGCAGTACTTC. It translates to CASSAQATGPYEQYF.

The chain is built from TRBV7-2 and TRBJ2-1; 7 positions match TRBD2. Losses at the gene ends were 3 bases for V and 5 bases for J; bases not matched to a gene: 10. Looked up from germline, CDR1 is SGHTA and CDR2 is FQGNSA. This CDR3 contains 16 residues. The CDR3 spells CASSFAPGGADNEQFF. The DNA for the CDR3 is TGTGCCAGCAGCTTTGCCCCGGGAGGAGCAGACAATGAGCAGTTCTTC.

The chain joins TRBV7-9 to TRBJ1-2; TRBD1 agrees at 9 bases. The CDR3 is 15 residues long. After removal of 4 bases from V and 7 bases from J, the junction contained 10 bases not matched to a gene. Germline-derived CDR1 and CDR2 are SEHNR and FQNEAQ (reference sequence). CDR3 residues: CASSSLGQGSGGYTF. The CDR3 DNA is TGTGCCAGCAGCTCCTTGGGACAGGGAAGCGGTGGCTACACCTTC.

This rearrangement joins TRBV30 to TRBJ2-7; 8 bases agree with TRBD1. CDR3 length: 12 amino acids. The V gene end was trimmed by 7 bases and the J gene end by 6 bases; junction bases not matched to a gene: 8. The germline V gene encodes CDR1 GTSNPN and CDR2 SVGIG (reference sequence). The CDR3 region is CAFDRGILEQYF. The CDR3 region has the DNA TGTGCCTTTGACAGGGGTATCCTCGAGCAGTACTTC.

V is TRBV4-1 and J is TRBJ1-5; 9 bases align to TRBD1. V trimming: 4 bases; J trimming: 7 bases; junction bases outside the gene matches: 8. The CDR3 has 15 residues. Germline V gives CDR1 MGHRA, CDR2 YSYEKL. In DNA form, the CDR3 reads TGCGCCAGCAGCCTTATTGGGACAGGGAAACAGCCCCAGCATTTT. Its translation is CASSLIGTGKQPQHF.

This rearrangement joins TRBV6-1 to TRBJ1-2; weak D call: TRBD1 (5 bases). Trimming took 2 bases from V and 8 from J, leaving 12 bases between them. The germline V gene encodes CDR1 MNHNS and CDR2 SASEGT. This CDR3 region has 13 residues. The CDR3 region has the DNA TGTGCCAGCAGTGAATCGGGGCTGGGCGGCTACACCTTC. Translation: CASSESGLGGYTF.

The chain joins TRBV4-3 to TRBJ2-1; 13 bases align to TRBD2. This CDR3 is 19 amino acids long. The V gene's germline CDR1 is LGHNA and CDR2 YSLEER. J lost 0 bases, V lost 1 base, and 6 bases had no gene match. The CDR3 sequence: CASSQALTSGRSSYNEQFF. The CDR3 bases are TGCGCCAGCAGCCAAGCGCTGACTAGCGGGAGGAGCTCCTACAATGAGCAGTTCTTC.

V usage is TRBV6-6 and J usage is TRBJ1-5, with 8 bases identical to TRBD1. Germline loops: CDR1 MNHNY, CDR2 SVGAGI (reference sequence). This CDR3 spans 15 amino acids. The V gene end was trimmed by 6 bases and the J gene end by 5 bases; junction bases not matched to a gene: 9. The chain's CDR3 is CASRKEYRGYQPQHF. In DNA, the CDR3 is TGTGCCAGCAGAAAAGAGTACAGGGGGTATCAGCCCCAGCATTTT.

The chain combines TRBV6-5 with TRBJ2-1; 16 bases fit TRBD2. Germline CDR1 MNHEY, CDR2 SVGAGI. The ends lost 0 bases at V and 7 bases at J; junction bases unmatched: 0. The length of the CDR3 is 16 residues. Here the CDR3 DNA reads TGTGCCAGCAGTTACTCGGGACTAGCGGGGGGGAATGAGCAGTTCTTC. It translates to CASSYSGLAGGNEQFF.

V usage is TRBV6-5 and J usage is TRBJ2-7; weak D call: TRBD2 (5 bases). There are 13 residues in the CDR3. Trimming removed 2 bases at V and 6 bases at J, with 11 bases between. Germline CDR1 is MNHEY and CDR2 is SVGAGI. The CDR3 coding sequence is TGTGCCAGCAGTTACGAGGGTTTGGGCGAGCAGTACTTC. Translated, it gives CASSYEGLGEQYF.

The CDR3 spells CSVNLVVGNIQYF. The CDR3 region has the DNA TGCAGCGTAAACCTTGTCGTGGGGAACATTCAGTACTTC. The V call is TRBV29-1, the J call TRBJ2-4; D not resolved. V dropped 6 bases and J dropped 7 bases, with 16 bases sitting between them. CDR1 SQVTM and CDR2 ANQGSEA come from the germline V gene. The CDR3 spans 13 residues.

In DNA form, the CDR3 reads TGTGCCAGCAGCTTGCCAGATACGCAGTATTTT. This gives the protein CASSLPDTQYF. The V and J genes are TRBV7-9 and TRBJ2-3; D call uncertain. The germline CDR1 and CDR2 sequences are SEHNR and FQNEAQ (reference sequence). This CDR3 has 11 residues. V lost 3 bases and J lost 4, with 2 bases in between.

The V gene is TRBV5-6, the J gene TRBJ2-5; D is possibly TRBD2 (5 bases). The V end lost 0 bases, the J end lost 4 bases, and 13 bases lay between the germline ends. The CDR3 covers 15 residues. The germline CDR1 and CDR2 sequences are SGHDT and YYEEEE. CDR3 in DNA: TGTGCCAGCAGCTTGGGGACTTGGGCGAGAGAGACCCAGTACTTC. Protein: CASSLGTWARETQYF.

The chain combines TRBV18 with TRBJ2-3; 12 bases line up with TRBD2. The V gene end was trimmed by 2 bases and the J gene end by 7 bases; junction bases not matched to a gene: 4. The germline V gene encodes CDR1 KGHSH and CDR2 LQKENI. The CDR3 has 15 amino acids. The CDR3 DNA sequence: TGTGCCAGCTCACCAGTTGGACTAGCGGGGAATACGCAGTATTTT. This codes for CASSPVGLAGNTQYF. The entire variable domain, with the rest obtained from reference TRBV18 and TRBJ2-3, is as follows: NAGVMQNPRHLVRRRGQEARLRCSPMKGHSHVYWYRQLPEEGLKFMVYLQKENIIDESGMPKERFSAEFPKEGPSILRIQQVVRGDSAAYFCASSPVGLAGNTQYFGPGTRLTVL.

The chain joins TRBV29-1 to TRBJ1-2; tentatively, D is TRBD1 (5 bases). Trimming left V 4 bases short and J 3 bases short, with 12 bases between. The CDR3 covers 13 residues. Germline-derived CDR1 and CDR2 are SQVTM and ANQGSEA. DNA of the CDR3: TGCAGCGTTGGGGACGCCAGGGACTATGGCTACACCTTC. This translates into CSVGDARDYGYTF.

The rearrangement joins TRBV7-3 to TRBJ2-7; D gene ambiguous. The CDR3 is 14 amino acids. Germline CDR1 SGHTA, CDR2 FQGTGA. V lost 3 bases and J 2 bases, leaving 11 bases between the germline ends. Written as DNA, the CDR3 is TGTGCCAGCAGCTTCCCGACACCTCCCTACGAGCAGTACTTC. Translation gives CASSFPTPPYEQYF.

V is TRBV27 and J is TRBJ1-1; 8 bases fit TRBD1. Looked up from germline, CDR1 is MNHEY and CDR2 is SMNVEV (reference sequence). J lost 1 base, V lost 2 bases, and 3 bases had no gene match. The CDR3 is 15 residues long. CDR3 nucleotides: TGTGCCAGCAGTTTAGACAGGGGTTCGAACACTGAAGCTTTCTTT. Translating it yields CASSLDRGSNTEAFF.